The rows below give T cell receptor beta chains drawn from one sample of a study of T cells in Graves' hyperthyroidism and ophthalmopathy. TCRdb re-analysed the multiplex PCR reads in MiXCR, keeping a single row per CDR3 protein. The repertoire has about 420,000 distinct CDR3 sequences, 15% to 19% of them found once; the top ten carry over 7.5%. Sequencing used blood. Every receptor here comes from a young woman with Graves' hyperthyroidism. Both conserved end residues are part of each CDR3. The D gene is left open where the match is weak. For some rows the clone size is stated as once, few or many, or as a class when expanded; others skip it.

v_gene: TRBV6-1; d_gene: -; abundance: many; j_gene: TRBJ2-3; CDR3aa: CASRETTDTQYF; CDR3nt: TGTGCCAGCAGGGAAACCACAGATACGCAGTATTTT
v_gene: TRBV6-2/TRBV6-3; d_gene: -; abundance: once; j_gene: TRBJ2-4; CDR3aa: CASSGVPREKDIQYF; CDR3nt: TGTGCCAGCAGTGGGGTCCCCCGAGAAAAGGACATTCAGTACTTC
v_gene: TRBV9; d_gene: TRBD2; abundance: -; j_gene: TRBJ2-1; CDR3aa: CASSPSSGGAYNEQFF; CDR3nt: TGTGCCAGCAGCCCCTCTAGCGGGGGGGCCTACAATGAGCAGTTCTTC
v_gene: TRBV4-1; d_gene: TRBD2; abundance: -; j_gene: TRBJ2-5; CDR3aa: CASSQVRTSGGREETQYF; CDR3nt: TGCGCCAGCAGCCAAGTTCGAACTAGCGGGGGGCGAGAAGAGACCCAGTACTTC
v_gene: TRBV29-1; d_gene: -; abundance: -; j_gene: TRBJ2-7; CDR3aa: CSVELGHRYEQYF; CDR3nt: TGCAGCGTTGAGTTAGGACACCGCTACGAGCAGTACTTC
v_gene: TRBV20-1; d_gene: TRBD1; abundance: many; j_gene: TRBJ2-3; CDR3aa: CSAHPRDRGRDTQYF; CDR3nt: TGCAGTGCTCACCCCCGGGACAGGGGAAGAGATACGCAGTATTTT
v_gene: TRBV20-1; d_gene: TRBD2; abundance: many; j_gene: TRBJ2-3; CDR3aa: CSAEHRAGVVDTQYF; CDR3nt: TGCAGTGCTGAACACCGGGCGGGAGTAGTAGATACGCAGTATTTT
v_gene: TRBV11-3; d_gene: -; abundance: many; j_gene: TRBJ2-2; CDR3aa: CAVQGPNTGELFF; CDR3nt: TGTGCCGTACAGGGACCGAACACCGGGGAGCTGTTTTTT
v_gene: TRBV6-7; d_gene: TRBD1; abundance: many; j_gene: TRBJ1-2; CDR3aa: CASSWTGYGYTF; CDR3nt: TGTGCCAGCAGTTGGACAGGGTATGGCTACACCTTC
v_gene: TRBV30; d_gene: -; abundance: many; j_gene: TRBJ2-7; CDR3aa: CAWSVESFYEQYF; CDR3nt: TGTGCCTGGAGTGTCGAGAGTTTCTACGAGCAGTACTTC
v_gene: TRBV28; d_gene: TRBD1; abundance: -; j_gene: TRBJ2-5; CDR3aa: CASSTGQGSQETQYF; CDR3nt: TGTGCCAGCAGTACAGGACAGGGGTCCCAAGAGACCCAGTACTTC
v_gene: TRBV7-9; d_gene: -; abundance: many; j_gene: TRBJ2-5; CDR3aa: CASSSDSSQETQYF; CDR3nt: TGTGCCAGCAGCTCCGACTCATCCCAAGAGACCCAGTACTTC
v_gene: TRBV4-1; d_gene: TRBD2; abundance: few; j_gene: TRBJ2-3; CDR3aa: CASSQGTSGRADTQYF; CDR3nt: TGCGCCAGCAGCCAAGGGACTAGCGGGAGGGCAGATACGCAGTATTTT
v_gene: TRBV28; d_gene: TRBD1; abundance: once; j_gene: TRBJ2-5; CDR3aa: CASSLCLRDRELEETQYF; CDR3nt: TGTGCCAGCAGTTTATGCCTCCGGGACAGGGAATTGGAAGAGACCCAGTACTTC
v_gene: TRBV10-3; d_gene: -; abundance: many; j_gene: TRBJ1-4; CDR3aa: CAISRTRATNEKLFF; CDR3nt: TGTGCCATCAGCCGGACCAGGGCAACTAATGAAAAACTGTTTTTT
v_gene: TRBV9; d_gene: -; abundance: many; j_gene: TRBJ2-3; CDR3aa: CASSVQGTGTDTQYF; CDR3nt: TGTGCCAGCAGCGTGCAAGGTACGGGCACAGATACGCAGTATTTT
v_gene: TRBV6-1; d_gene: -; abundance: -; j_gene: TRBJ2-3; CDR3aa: CASSDRPDSSTDTQYF; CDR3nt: TGTGCCAGCAGCGACCGCCCGGACTCTAGCACAGATACGCAGTATTTT
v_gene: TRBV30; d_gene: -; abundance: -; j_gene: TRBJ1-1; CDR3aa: CACQTREAEAFF; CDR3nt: TGTGCCTGTCAGACCCGGGAGGCTGAAGCTTTCTTT
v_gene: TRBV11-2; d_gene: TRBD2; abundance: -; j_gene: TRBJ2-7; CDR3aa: CASSDNSGGTYEQYF; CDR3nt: TGTGCCAGCAGCGATAACAGCGGGGGGACCTACGAGCAGTACTTC
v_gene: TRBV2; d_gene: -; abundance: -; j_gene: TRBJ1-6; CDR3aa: CASSLAGQTRSPLHF; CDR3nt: TGTGCCAGCAGCCTCGCGGGACAAACCCGGTCACCCCTCCACTTT
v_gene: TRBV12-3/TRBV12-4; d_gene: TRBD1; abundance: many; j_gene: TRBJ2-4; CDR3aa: CASSLAGGLAKNIQYF; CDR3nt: TGTGCCAGCAGTTTGGCAGGGGGCCTGGCCAAAAACATTCAGTACTTC
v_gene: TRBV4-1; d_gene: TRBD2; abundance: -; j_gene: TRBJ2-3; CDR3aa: CASSQLPPLAASVGDTQYF; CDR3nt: TGCGCCAGCAGCCAACTACCGCCACTAGCGGCTAGCGTAGGAGATACGCAGTATTTT
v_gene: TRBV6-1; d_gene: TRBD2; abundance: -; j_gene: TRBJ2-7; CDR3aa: CASRRGLAGSSGYEQYF; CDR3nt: TGTGCCAGCAGAAGAGGACTAGCGGGGAGCTCGGGCTACGAGCAGTACTTC
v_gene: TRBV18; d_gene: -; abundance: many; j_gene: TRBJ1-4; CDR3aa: CASSPPGVGKLFF; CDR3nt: TGTGCCAGCTCACCACCGGGGGTAGGAAAACTGTTTTTT
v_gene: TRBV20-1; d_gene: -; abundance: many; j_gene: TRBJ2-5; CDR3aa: CSAISGSETQYF; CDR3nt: TGCAGTGCTATCAGCGGCTCTGAGACCCAGTACTTC
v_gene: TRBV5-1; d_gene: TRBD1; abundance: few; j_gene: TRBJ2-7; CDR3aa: CASSLGYATGLQYF; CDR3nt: TGCGCCAGCAGCTTGGGTTACGCGACAGGGCTGCAGTACTTC
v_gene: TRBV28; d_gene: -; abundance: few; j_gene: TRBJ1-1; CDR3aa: CASRTLGGYTEAFF; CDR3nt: TGTGCCAGCAGGACCCTCGGGGGCTACACTGAAGCTTTCTTT
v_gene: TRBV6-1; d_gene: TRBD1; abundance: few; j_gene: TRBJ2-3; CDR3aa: CASQDRYFTDTQYF; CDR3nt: TGTGCCAGCCAGGACAGGTATTTCACAGATACGCAGTATTTT
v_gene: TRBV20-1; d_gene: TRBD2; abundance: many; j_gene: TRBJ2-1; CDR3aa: CSVFGLAAYNEQFF; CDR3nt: TGCAGTGTTTTCGGACTAGCGGCTTACAATGAGCAGTTCTTC
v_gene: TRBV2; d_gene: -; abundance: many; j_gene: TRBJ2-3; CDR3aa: CASSEERDTQYF; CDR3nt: TGTGCCAGCAGTGAAGAGCGGGATACGCAGTATTTT
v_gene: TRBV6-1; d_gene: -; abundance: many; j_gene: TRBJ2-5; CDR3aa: CASSERGERRETQYF; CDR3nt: TGTGCCAGCAGTGAAAGGGGGGAGCGCAGGGAGACCCAGTACTTC
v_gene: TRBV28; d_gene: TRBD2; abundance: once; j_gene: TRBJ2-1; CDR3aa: CASFRGGAYNEQFF; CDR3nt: TGTGCCAGTTTTCGGGGGGGGGCTTACAATGAGCAGTTCTTC
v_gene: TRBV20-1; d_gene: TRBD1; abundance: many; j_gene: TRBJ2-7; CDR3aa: CSARDGTGGLEQYF; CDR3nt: TGCAGTGCTAGAGATGGGACAGGGGGCCTCGAGCAGTACTTC